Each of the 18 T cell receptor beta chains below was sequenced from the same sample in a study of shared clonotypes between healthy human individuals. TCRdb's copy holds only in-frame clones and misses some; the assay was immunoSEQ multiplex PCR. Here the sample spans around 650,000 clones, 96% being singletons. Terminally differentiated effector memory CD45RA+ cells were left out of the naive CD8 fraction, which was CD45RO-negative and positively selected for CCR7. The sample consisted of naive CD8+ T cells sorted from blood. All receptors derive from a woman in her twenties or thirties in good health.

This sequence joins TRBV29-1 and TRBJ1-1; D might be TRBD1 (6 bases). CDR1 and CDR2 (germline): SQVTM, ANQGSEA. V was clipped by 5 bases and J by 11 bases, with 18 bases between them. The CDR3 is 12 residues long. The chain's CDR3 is CSVHDQGLRAFF. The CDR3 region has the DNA TGCAGCGTTCATGATCAGGGGCTTAGGGCTTTCTTT. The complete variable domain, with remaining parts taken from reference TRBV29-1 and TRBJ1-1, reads SAVISQKPSRDICQRGTSLTIQCQVDSQVTMMFWYRQQPGQSLTLIATANQGSEATYESGFVIDKFPISRPNLTFSTLTVSNMSPEDSSIYLCSVHDQGLRAFFGQGTRLTVV.

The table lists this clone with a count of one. This CDR3 is CASSEDTRGYGYTF. The CDR3 bases are TGTGCCAGCAGTGAGGACACCCGCGGCTATGGCTACACCTTC. The V gene is TRBV2, the J gene TRBJ1-2; TRBD1 might be the D (5 bases). CDR3 length equals 14 residues. Trimming removed 3 bases from V and 4 bases from J, with 12 bases in between. The germline V gene has CDR1 SNHLY and CDR2 FYNNEI.

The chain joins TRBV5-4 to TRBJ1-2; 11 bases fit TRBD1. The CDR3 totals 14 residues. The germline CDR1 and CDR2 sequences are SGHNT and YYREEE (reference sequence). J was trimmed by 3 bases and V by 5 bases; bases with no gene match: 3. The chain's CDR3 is CASSGQGAYYGYTF. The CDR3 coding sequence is TGTGCCAGCAGTGGACAGGGGGCATACTATGGCTACACCTTC.

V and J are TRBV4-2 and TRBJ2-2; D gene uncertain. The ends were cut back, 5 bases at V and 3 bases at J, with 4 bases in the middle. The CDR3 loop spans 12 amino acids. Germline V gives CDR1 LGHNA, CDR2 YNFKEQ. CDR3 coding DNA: TGTGCCAGCAGCTATTACACCGGGGAGCTGTTTTTT. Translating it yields CASSYYTGELFF.

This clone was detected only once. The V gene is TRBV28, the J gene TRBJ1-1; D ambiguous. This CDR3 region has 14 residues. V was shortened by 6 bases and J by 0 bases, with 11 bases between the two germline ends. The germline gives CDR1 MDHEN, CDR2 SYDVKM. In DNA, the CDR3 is TGTGCCAGCAGACGGGCCTACTTGAACACTGAAGCTTTCTTT. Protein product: CASRRAYLNTEAFF.

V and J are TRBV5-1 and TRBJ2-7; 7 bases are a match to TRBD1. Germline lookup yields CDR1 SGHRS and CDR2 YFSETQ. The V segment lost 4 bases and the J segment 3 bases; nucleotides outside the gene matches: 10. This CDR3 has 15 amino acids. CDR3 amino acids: CASSPYDRVGYEQYF. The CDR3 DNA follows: TGCGCCAGCAGCCCTTATGACAGGGTGGGCTACGAGCAGTACTTC.

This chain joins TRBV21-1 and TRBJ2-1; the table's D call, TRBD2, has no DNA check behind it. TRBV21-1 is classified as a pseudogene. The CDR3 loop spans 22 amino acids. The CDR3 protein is CASSKFGDSRGTCGTSYNEQFF. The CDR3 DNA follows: TGTGCCAGCAGCAAATTTGGGGATTCTCGGGGGACTTGCGGGACCTCCTACAATGAGCAGTTCTTC.

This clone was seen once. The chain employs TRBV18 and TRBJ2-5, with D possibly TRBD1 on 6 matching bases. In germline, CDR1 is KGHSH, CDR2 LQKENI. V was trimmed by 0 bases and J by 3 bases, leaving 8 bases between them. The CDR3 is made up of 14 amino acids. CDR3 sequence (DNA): TGTGCCAGCTCACCACCGAACAGGGAAGAGACCCAGTACTTC. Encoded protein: CASSPPNREETQYF. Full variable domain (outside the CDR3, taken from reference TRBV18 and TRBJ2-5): NAGVMQNPRHLVRRRGQEARLRCSPMKGHSHVYWYRQLPEEGLKFMVYLQKENIIDESGMPKERFSAEFPKEGPSILRIQQVVRGDSAAYFCASSPPNREETQYFGPGTRLLVL.

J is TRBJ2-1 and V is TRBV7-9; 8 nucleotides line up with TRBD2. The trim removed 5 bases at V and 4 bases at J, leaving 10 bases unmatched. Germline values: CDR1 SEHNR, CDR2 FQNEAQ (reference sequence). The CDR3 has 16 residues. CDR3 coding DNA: TGTGCCAGCAGCGCCATAACTAGCGGCTTGTACAATGAGCAGTTCTTC. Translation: CASSAITSGLYNEQFF. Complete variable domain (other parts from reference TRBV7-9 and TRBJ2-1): DTGVSQNPRHKITKRGQNVTFRCDPISEHNRLYWYRQTLGQGPEFLTYFQNEAQLEKSRLLSDRFSAERPKGSFSTLEIQRTEQGDSAMYLCASSAITSGLYNEQFFGPGTRLTVL.

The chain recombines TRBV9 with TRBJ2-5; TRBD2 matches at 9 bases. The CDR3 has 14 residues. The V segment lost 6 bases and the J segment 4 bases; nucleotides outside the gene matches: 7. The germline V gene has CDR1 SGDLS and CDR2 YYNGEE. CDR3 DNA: TGTGCCAGCACGCTAGCGGGGTTCAGAGAGACCCAGTACTTC. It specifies CASTLAGFRETQYF.

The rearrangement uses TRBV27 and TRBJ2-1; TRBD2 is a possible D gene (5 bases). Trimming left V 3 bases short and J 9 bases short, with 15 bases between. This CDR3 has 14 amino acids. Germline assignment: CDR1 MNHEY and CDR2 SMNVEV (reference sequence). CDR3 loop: CASSLRAVHSEQFF. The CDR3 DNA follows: TGTGCCAGCAGTTTGCGGGCCGTACATAGTGAGCAGTTCTTC.

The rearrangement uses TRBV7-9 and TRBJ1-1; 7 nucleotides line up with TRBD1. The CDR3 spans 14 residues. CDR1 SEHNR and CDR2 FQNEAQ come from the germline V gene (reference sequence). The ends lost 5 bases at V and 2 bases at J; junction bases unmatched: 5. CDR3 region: CASSPRGLNTEAFF. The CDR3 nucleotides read TGTGCCAGCAGCCCCAGGGGGTTAAACACTGAAGCTTTCTTT.

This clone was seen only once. The CDR3 DNA reads as TGCGCCAGCAGCCCACAGGGGAACGAGCAGTACTTC. This gives the protein CASSPQGNEQYF. The genes are TRBV4-1 and TRBJ2-5, with TRBD1 matching 7 bases. The J call is doubtful: the DNA matches TRBJ2-7 better. The CDR3 sequence is 12 residues long. Per germline, CDR1 MGHRA and CDR2 YSYEKL.

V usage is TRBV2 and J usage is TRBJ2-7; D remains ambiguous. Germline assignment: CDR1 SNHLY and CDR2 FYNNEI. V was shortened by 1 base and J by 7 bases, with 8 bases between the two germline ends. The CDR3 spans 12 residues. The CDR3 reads CASSEETPEQYF. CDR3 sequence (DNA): TGTGCCAGCAGTGAAGAAACTCCAGAGCAGTACTTC.

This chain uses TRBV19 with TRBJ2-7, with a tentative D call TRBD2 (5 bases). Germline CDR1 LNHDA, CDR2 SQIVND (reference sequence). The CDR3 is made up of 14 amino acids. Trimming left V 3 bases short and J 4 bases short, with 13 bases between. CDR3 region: CASSISGIAYEQYF. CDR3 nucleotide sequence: TGTGCCAGTAGTATCTCCGGGATCGCTTACGAGCAGTACTTC.

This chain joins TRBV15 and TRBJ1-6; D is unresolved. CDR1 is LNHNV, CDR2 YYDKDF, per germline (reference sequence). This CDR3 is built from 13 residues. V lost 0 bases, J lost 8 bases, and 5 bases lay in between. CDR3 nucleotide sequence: TGTGCCACCAGCAGAGAGCGACATTCACCCCTCCACTTT. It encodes CATSRERHSPLHF.

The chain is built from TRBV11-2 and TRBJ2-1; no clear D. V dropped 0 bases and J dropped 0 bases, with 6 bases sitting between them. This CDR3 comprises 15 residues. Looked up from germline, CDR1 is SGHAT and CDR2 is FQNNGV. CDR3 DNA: TGTGCCAGCAGCTTAGAGTTAGTCTCCTACAATGAGCAGTTCTTC. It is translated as CASSLELVSYNEQFF. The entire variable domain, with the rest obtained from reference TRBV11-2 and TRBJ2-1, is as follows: EAGVAQSPRYKIIEKRQSVAFWCNPISGHATLYWYQQILGQGPKLLIQFQNNGVVDDSQLPKDRFSAERLKGVDSTLKIQPAKLEDSAVYLCASSLELVSYNEQFFGPGTRLTVL.

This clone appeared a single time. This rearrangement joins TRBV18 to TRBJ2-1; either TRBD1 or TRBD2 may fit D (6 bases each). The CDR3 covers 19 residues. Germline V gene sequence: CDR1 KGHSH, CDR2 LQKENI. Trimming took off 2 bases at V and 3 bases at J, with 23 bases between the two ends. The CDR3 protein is CASSPSGQKASGVYNEQFF. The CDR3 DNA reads TGTGCCAGCTCACCATCAGGACAGAAGGCATCGGGGGTCTACAATGAGCAGTTCTTC.